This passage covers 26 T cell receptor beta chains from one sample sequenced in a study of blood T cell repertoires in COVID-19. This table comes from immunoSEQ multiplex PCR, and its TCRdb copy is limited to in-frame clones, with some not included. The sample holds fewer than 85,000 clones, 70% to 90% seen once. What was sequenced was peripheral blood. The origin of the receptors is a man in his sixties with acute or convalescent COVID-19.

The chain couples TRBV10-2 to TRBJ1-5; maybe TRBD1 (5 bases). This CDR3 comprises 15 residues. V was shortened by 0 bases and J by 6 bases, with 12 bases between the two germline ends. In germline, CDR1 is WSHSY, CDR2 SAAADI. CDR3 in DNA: TGCGCCAGCAGTGAGTCGGGTAGGCAGGGTCAGCCCCAGCATTTT. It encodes CASSESGRQGQPQHF.

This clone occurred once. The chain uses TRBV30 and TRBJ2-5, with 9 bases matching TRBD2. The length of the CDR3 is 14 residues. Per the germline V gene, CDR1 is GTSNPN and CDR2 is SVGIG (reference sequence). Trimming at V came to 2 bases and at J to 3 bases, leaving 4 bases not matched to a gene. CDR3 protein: CAWSSGGTKETQYF. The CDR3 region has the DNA TGTGCCTGGAGTAGCGGGGGGACTAAAGAGACCCAGTACTTC.

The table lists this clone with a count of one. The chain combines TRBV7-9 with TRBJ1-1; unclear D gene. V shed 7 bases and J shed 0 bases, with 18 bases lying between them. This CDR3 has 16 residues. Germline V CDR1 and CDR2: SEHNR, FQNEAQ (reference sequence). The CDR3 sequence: CASTPREEFMNTEAFF. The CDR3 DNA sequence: TGTGCCAGCACCCCCCGAGAGGAGTTCATGAACACTGAAGCTTTCTTT.

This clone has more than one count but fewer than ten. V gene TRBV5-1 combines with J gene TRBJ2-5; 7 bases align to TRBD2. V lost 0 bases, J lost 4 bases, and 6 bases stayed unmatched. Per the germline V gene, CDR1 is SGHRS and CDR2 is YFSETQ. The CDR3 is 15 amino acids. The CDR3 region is CASSLGGSGAETQYF. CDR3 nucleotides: TGCGCCAGCAGCTTGGGTGGGAGCGGGGCAGAGACCCAGTACTTC.

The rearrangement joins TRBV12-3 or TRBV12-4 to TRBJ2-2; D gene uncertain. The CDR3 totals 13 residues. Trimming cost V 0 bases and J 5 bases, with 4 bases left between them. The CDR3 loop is CASSLAATGELFF. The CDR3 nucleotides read TGTGCCAGCAGTTTAGCAGCGACCGGGGAGCTGTTTTTT.

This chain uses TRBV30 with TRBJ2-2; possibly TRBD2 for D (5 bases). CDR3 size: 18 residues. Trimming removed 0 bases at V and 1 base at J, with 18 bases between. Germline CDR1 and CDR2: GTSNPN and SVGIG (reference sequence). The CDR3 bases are TGTGCCTGGAGTGTACTATGGGGTGAAGCGGTGAACACCGGGGAGCTGTTTTTT. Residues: CAWSVLWGEAVNTGELFF.

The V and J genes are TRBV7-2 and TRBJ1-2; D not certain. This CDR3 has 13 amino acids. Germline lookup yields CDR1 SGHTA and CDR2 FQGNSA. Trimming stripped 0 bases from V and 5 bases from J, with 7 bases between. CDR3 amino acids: CASSLAQTYGYTF. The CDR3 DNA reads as TGTGCCAGCAGCTTAGCACAGACATATGGCTACACCTTC.

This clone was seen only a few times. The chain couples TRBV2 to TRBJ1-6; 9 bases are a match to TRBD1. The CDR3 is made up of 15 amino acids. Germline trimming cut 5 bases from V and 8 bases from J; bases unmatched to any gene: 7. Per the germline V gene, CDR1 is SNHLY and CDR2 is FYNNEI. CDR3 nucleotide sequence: TGTGCCAGCAGTAGGGGACAGGGTTGGTATTCACCCCTCCACTTT. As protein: CASSRGQGWYSPLHF.

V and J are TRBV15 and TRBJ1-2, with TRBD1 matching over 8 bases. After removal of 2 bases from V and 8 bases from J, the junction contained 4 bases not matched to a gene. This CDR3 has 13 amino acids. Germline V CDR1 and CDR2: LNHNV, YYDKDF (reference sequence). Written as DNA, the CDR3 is TGTGCCACCAGCAGAACGGACAGGGACGGCTACACCTTC. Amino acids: CATSRTDRDGYTF.

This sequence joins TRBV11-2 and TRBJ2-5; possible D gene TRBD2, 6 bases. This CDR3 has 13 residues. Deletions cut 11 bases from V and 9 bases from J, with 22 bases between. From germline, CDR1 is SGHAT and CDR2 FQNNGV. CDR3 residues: CAVTPSEVGAQYF. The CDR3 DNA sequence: TGTGCCGTAACCCCTAGCGAGGTTGGGGCCCAGTACTTC.

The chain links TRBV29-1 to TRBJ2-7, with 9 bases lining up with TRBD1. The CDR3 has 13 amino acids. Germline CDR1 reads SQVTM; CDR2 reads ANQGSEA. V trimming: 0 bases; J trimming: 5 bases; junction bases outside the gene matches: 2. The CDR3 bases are TGCAGCGTTGAAGACCGGGACAGGGACGAGCAGTACTTC. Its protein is CSVEDRDRDEQYF.

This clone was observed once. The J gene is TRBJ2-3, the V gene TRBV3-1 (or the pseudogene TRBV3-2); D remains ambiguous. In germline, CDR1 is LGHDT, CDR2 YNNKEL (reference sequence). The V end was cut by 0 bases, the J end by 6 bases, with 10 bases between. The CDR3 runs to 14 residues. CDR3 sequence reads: CASSQDLGMDTQYF. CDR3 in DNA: TGTGCCAGCAGCCAAGATTTGGGCATGGATACGCAGTATTTT.

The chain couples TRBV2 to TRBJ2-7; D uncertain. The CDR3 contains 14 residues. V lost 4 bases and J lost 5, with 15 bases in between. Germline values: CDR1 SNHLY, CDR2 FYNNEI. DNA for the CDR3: TGTGCCAGCAGTGGGGCAGTCCTTCGGAACGAGCAGTACTTC. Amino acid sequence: CASSGAVLRNEQYF.

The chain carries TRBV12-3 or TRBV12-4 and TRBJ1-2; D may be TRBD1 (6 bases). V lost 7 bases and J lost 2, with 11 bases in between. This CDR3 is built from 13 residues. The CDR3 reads CASKEGENYGYTF. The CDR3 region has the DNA TGTGCCAGCAAAGAGGGGGAGAACTATGGCTACACCTTC.

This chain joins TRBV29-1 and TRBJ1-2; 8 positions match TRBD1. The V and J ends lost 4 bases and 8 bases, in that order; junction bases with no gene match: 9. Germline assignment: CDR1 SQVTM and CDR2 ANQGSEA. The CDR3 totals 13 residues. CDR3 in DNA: TGCAGCGTTGGGATGGATGACAGGGGCGGCTACACCTTC. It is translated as CSVGMDDRGGYTF.

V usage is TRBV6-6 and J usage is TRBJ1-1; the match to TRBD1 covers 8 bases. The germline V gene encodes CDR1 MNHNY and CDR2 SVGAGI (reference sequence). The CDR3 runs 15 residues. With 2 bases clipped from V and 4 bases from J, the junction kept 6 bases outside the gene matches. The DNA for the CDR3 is TGTGCCAGCAGTTACCTACAGGGGGGATTCACTGAAGCTTTCTTT. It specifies CASSYLQGGFTEAFF.

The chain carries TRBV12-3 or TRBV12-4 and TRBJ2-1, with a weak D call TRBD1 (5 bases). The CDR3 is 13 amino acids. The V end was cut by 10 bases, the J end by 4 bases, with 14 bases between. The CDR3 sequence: CAISQTEYNEQFF. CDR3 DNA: TGTGCCATCTCGCAGACAGAGTACAATGAGCAGTTCTTC.

The CDR3 coding sequence is TGCGCCAGCAGCCAAGATTCTAGGACAGGCGCCTACGAGCAGTACTTC. Translating gives CASSQDSRTGAYEQYF. The genes are TRBV4-3 and TRBJ2-7; 7 bases are a match to TRBD1. V dropped 0 bases and J dropped 2; count of bases not matched to a gene: 7. The CDR3 runs 16 residues. Germline loops: CDR1 LGHNA, CDR2 YSLEER.

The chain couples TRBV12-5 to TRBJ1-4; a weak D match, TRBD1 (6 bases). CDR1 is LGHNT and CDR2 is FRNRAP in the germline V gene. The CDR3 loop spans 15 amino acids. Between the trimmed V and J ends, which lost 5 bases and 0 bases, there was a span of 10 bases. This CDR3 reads CASGLGQTTNEKLFF. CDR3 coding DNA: TGTGCTAGTGGTCTCGGACAGACAACTAATGAAAAACTGTTTTTT.

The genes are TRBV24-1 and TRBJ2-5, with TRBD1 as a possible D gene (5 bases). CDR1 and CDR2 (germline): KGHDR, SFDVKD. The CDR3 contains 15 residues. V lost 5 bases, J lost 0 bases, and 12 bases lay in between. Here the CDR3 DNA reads TGTGCCACCAGTGGGACAAGGGGCAACCAAGAGACCCAGTACTTC. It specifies CATSGTRGNQETQYF.

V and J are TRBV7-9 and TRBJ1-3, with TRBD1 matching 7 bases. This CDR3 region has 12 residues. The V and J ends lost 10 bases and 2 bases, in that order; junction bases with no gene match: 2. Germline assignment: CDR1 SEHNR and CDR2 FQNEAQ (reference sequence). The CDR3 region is CAIGTAGNTIYF. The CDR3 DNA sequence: TGTGCCATCGGGACAGCTGGAAACACCATATATTTT. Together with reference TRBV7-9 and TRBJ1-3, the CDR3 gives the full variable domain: DTGVSQNPRHKITKRGQNVTFRCDPISEHNRLYWYRQTLGQGPEFLTYFQNEAQLEKSRLLSDRFSAERPKGSFSTLEIQRTEQGDSAMYLCAIGTAGNTIYFGEGSWLTVV.

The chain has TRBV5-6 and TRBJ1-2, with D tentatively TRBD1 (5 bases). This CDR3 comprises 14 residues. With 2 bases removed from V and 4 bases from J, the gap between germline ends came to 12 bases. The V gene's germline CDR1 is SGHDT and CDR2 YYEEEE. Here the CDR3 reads CASSFEQEIYGYTF. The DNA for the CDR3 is TGTGCCAGCAGCTTCGAACAGGAGATCTATGGCTACACCTTC.

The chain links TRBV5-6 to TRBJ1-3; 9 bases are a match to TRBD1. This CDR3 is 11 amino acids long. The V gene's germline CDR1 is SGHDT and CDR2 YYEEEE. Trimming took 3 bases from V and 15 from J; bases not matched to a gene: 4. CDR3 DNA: TGTGCCAGCAGCTCCGGGACAGGGTCATATTTT. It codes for CASSSGTGSYF.

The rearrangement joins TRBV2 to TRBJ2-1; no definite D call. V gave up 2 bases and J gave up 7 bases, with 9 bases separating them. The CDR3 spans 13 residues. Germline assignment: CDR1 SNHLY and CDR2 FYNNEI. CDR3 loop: CASSEFIQNEQFF. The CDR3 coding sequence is TGTGCCAGCAGTGAATTTATACAAAATGAGCAGTTCTTC.

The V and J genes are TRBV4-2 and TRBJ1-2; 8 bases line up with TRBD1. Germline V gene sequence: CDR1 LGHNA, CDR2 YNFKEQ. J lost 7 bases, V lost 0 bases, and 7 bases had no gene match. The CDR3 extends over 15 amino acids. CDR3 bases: TGTGCCAGCAGCCAAGATGACAGGGGAAGAGTTGGCTACACCTTC. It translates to CASSQDDRGRVGYTF.

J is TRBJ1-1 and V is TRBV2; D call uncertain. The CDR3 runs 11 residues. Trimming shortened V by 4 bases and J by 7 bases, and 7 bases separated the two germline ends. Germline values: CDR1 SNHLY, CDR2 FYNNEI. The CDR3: CASSVDSEAFF. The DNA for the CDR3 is TGTGCCAGCAGTGTAGATAGTGAAGCTTTCTTT.